This T cell receptor (beta chain) was identified during a study of blood T cells in healthy people across ages. Study-wide context: The template switching approach captured approximately one barcoded beta molecule for every two T cells.

Study-wide results and caveats: The long-lived group displayed more naive CD4+ cells, plus higher diversity, than the aged donors did. Naive and antigen-experienced cells could not be conclusively compared, given unsorted PBMCs.

A J-beta primer mix and a sample-barcoded 5' primer were used in a second PCR of about 6 to 12 cycles. MiXCR was run by TCRdb on the 5' RACE reads, yielding one entry per CDR3 protein. The data contain roughly 800,000 distinct CDR3 sequences, under 30% of them singletons. With 5 bases clipped from V and 4 bases from J, the junction kept 7 bases outside the gene matches. The CDR3 is 14 residues long. The V gene's germline CDR1 is MNHEY and CDR2 SMNVEV (reference sequence). Of note for this clonotype: Its target is unknown.

These data are also associated with another study on T cells of mothers and their children. From that paper: Donors were a few healthy Caucasian mothers and their six children.

This TCR came from a boy aged 5-17 years in good health. V usage is TRBV27 and J usage is TRBJ1-2; 7 bases are shared with TRBD1. The sample consisted of blood. Here the CDR3 reads CASSPGGPSYGYTF. The CDR3 coding sequence is TGTGCCAGCAGTCCAGGGGGGCCTAGCTATGGCTACACCTTC.